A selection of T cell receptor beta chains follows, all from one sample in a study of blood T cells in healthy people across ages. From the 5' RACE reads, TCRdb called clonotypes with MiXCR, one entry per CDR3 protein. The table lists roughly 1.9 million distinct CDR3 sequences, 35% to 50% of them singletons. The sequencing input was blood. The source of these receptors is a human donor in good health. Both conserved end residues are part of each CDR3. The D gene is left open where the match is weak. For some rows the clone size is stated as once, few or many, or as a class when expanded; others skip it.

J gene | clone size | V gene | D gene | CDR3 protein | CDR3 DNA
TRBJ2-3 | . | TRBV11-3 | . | CASSLGATTDTQYF | TGTGCCAGCAGCTTAGGGGCTACGACAGATACGCAGTATTTT
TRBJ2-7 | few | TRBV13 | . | CASSFSNRAYEQYF | TGTGCCAGCAGCTTTTCGAACAGAGCCTACGAGCAGTACTTC
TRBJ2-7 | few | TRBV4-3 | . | CASSQDSIGYEQYF | TGCGCCAGCAGCCAAGACTCCATAGGTTACGAGCAGTACTTC
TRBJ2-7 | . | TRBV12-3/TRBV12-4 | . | CASSLSYKQYF | TGTGCTAGCAGTTTGTCCTACAAGCAGTACTTC
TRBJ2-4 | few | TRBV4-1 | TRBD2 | CASSQDLRLAGAPGVMYIQYF | TGCGCCAGCAGCCAAGATTTAAGACTAGCGGGGGCCCCCGGGGTAATGTACATTCAGTACTTC
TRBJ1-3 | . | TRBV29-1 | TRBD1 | CSVVVGGGGNTIYF | TGCAGCGTCGTCGTAGGGGGCGGTGGAAACACCATATATTTT
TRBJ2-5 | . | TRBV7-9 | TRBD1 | CASSTNTDREETQYF | TGTGCCAGCAGCACAAATACGGACAGGGAAGAGACCCAGTACTTC
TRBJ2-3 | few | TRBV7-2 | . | CASSLVLTTDTQYF | TGTGCCAGCAGCTTAGTTCTAACCACAGATACGCAGTATTTT
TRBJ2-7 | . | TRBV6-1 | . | CASSVISGGEQYF | TGTGCCAGCAGTGTAATTAGCGGAGGCGAGCAGTACTTC
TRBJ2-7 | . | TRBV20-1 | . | CSARKDGRVEDEQYF | TGCAGTGCTAGGAAGGACGGCCGGGTCGAGGACGAGCAGTACTTC
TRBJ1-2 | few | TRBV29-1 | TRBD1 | CSAFGQGGGYTF | TGTAGCGCCTTTGGACAGGGCGGGGGCTACACCTTC
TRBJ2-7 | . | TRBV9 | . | CASSADGSYDEQYF | TGTGCCAGCAGCGCGGACGGTTCTTACGACGAGCAGTACTTC
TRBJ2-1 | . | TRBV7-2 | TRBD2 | CASSFGGSRSYNEQFF | TGTGCCAGCAGCTTCGGCGGGAGTCGATCCTACAATGAGCAGTTCTTC
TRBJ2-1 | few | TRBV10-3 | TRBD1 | CAVSQGQGRQALYNEQFF | TGTGCCGTCAGCCAGGGACAGGGGCGCCAGGCCCTTTACAATGAGCAGTTCTTC
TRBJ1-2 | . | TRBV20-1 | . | CSAGRGEDGYTF | TGCAGTGCTGGCAGGGGAGAGGATGGCTACACCTTC
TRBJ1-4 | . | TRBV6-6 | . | CASSLQANGEKLFF | TGTGCCAGCAGTCTACAGGCTAACGGTGAAAAACTGTTTTTT
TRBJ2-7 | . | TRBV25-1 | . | CASTALREQYF | TGTGCCAGCACCGCCCTTCGGGAGCAGTACTTC
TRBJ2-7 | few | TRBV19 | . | CASSITTTESPYEQYF | TGTGCCAGTAGTATAACCACGACGGAGAGCCCCTACGAGCAGTACTTC
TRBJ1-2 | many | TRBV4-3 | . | CASSQENVGQTNYGYTF | TGCGCCAGCAGCCAAGAAAACGTGGGGCAGACTAACTATGGCTACACCTTC
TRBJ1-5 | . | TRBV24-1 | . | CATSEPYSNQPQHF | TGTGCCACCAGTGAACCTTATAGCAATCAGCCCCAGCATTTT
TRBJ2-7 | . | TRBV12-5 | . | CASAPSRGIGHEQYF | TGTGCTAGTGCCCCCTCCAGGGGCATCGGGCACGAGCAGTACTTC
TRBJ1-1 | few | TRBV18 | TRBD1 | CASSPRQGFTEAFF | TGTGCCAGCTCGCCCAGACAGGGCTTCACTGAAGCTTTCTTT
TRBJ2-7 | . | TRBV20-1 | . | CSAYQGEQYF | TGCAGTGCTTATCAGGGGGAGCAGTACTTC
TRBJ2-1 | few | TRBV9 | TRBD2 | CASSVPLAGGPQFF | TGTGCCAGCAGCGTCCCACTAGCGGGGGGGCCCCAGTTCTTC
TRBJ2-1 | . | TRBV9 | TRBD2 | CASSYGTSVNNEQFF | TGTGCCAGCAGCTACGGGACTAGCGTTAACAATGAGCAGTTCTTC
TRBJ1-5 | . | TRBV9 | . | CASSVDWAQPQHF | TGTGCCAGCAGCGTAGATTGGGCTCAGCCCCAGCATTTT
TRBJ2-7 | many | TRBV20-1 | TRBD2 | CSARRGGSYEQYF | TGCAGTGCTAGGCGGGGGGGCTCCTACGAGCAGTACTTC
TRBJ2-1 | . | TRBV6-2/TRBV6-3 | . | CAGSTLSSNEQFF | TGTGCCGGCAGTACCCTCTCTAGCAATGAGCAGTTCTTC
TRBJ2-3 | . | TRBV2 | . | CASSQGLPSTDTQYF | TGTGCCAGCAGCCAGGGACTTCCTAGCACAGATACGCAGTATTTT
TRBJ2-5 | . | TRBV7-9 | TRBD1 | CASSPTRTGAEETQYF | TGTGCCAGCAGCCCCACCCGGACAGGGGCAGAAGAGACCCAGTACTTC
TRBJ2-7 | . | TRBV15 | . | CATSRDLGHYEQYF | TGTGCCACCAGCAGAGATTTAGGGCACTACGAGCAGTACTTC
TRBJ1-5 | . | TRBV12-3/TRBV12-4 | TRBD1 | CASSLGGQGVNQPQHF | TGTGCCAGCAGTTTAGGGGGACAGGGCGTCAATCAGCCCCAGCATTTT
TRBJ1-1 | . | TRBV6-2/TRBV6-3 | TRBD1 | CASSDLDRAVGTEAFF | TGTGCCAGCAGTGACCTCGACAGGGCGGTGGGCACTGAAGCTTTCTTT
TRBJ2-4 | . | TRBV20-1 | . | CSARGRAGYENIQYF | TGCAGTGCGCGGGGACGAGCGGGTTACGAAAACATTCAGTACTTC
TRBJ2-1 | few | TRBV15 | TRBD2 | CATSREQRGPEGEQFF | TGTGCCACCAGCAGAGAGCAGCGGGGGCCGGAAGGTGAGCAGTTCTTC
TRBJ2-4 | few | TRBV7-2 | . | CASSLMRDIQYF | TGTGCCAGCAGCTTAATGAGGGACATTCAGTACTTC
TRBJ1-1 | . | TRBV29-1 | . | CSVGSLRGALEAFF | TGCAGCGTTGGTTCGCTACGGGGGGCCCTTGAAGCTTTCTTT
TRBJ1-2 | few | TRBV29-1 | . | CSAGMGASYGYTF | TGCAGCGCCGGAATGGGGGCAAGCTATGGCTACACCTTC
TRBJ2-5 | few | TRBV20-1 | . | CSARDGEDSLETQYF | TGCAGTGCTAGAGATGGCGAGGACAGCCTGGAGACCCAGTACTTC
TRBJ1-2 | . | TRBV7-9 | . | CASSPTRAPGYGYTF | TGTGCCAGCAGCCCCACGAGGGCGCCCGGCTATGGCTACACCTTC